Sequencing of this TCR beta chain was carried out in a study of CD8 T cells in Susac syndrome (dated by TCRdb to about 2019). Broadly, across the study: Whether CD8+ T cell activation and differentiation in Susac syndrome was antigen driven was tested using repertoire sequencing. What the study reported, not specific to this receptor: The study acknowledged that relatively few individuals were included in the TCR sequencing and HLA analysis.

This clonotype was seen once. Its antigen is currently not known. Base-call qualities are not available, and no considerably larger clone is one nucleotide away. A lone read is weak support. Peripheral blood CD8+ and CD4+ T cells from healthy donors, Susac syndrome patients and multiple sclerosis patients were profiled using high-throughput TCR beta sequencing. Multiple sclerosis controls were treatment-naive patients with stable or active relapsing-remitting disease fulfilling revised McDonald criteria. Bulk CD8+ and CD4+ T cells were purified by magnetic negative isolation, while CD8+ TEMRA cells were enriched using FACS. Blood was drawn into EDTA tubes, processed within 24 hours, and PBMCs were isolated by density gradient centrifugation. PBMCs intended for TCR sequencing were cryopreserved in liquid nitrogen and were subsequently thawed in a 37 degrees C water bath. The sorted or isolated CD4+, CD8+ and CD8+ TEMRA cells had a purity of 90% or higher.

RNA was extracted using the RNeasy kit, and about 0.5 to 1 ug of the RNA was reverse transcribed with random hexamers. The immunoSEQ multiplex PCR assay, covering 54 Vbeta and 13 Jbeta segments, was used to amplify TCR beta CDR3 regions. PCR amplification bias was corrected by using a synthetic template baseline for primer optimization and computational correction. Under the source paper's analysis protocol: Reads were annotated to V, D and J genes per IMGT and analyzed with immunoSEQ Analyzer, keeping only productive sequences. Clonality was computed as one minus Shannon entropy normalized by log2 of the number of productive unique sequences. For each patient and control, public and private clones were evaluated within the 100 most prevalent clones. A clone was defined as Susac-specific if it was absent from the healthy and MS cohorts, from over 1,000 published viral clones and from other ImmuneACCESS disease sequences. The public reads were quality trimmed at Q25 with fastp and then assembled into clones with MiXCR by TCRdb, keeping productive beta chains. Rows matching on CDR3 protein sequence are summarized as one entry with the most common DNA and genes. These V and J calls are TCRdb output, not the study's own analysis. The table for this sample lists some 120,000 distinct CDR3 sequences; approximately 94% of them were counted only once. The ten largest clones represent less than 0.15% of the sample.

The sequence came from a human donor with multiple sclerosis. Sample: CD4+ T cells from PBMCs.

The DNA sequence is TGTGCCAGCAGCCCTAACAGGGTTTCCTACGAGCAGTACTTC. Its product reads: CASSPNRVSYEQYF. The chain uses TRBV5-6 and TRBJ2-7; the best D guess is TRBD1, with 6 bases matching. Including the terminal cysteine and phenylalanine, the CDR3 comprises 14 residues. Here the CDR3 DNA is all that survives: 42 bases in frame from base 1. Deletion took 4 bases off V and 1 base off J, with a span of 12 bases between the germline ends. The CDR1 and CDR2 encoded by the germline V gene are SGHDT and YYEEEE. With the portions outside the CDR3 filled from the reference TRBV5-6 and TRBJ2-7 genes, the complete variable region becomes DAGVTQSPTHLIKTRGQQVTLRCSPKSGHDTVSWYQQALGQGPQFIFQYYEEEERQRGNFPDRFSGHQFPNYSSELNVNALLLGDSALYLCASSPNRVSYEQYFGPGTRLTVT.